The 6 T cell receptor beta chains in this list originate from one sample, sequenced in a study of OX40 agonist ivuxolimab in advanced cancers. Sequencing used immunoSEQ multiplex PCR; TCRdb keeps in-frame clones, though not all of them. The sample has about 64,000 clones, about four fifths seen once. The sequenced sample was CD4+ or CD8+ T cells sorted from blood, obtained in a trial of the OX40 agonist ivuxolimab. The receptors stem from an adult with an advanced solid tumor such as melanoma, head and neck, liver or kidney cancer.

J is TRBJ2-1 and V is TRBV7-9; 7 bases fit TRBD2. V trimming: 0 bases; J trimming: 8 bases; junction bases outside the gene matches: 4. The CDR3 loop spans 14 amino acids. CDR1 and CDR2 (germline): SEHNR, FQNEAQ (reference sequence). Written as DNA, the CDR3 is TGTGCCAGCAGCTTAGCGCGGGGGTTCGATGAGCAGTTCTTC. It specifies CASSLARGFDEQFF.

This clone turned up a few times. The chain uses TRBV28 and TRBJ1-2; D gene ambiguous. Per germline, CDR1 MDHEN and CDR2 SYDVKM. V was clipped by 5 bases and J by 0 bases, with 13 bases between them. The CDR3 consists of 15 residues. The CDR3 here is CASSPGGITNYGYTF. Written as DNA, the CDR3 is TGTGCCAGCAGTCCCGGCGGGATTACTAACTATGGCTACACCTTC.

The rearrangement joins TRBV6-1 to TRBJ1-2; weak D call: TRBD1 (6 bases). The germline CDR1 and CDR2 sequences are MNHNS and SASEGT. The CDR3 contains 14 residues. The V end lost 3 bases, the J end lost 4 bases, and 12 bases lay between the germline ends. The chain's CDR3 is CASSESGALYGYTF. CDR3 bases: TGTGCCAGCAGTGAGTCAGGGGCTCTCTATGGCTACACCTTC.

The chain carries TRBV5-6 and TRBJ2-7; D might be TRBD1 or TRBD2, each matching 6 bases. CDR3 size: 15 residues. Germline lookup yields CDR1 SGHDT and CDR2 YYEEEE. Trimming shortened V by 0 bases and J by 1 base, and 11 bases separated the two germline ends. CDR3 amino acids: CASSLGGARSYEQYF. CDR3 bases: TGTGCCAGCAGCTTGGGGGGGGCTCGTTCCTACGAGCAGTACTTC.

The chain uses TRBV19 and TRBJ1-5; maybe TRBD1 (6 bases). The germline gives CDR1 LNHDA, CDR2 SQIVND (reference sequence). The CDR3 is 17 amino acids. Trimming pared 1 base from V and 4 bases from J, leaving 17 bases between. The CDR3 nucleotides read TGTGCCAGTAGTATAGTTGGGGGGGCAGGAAAAAATCAGCCCCAGCATTTT. It encodes CASSIVGGAGKNQPQHF.

The rearrangement joins TRBV5-1 to TRBJ2-5, with D unclear. The CDR3 has 15 amino acids. Trimming left V 3 bases short and J 2 bases short, with 14 bases between. Germline CDR1 SGHRS, CDR2 YFSETQ. This CDR3 reads CASSSRASFQETQYF. The CDR3 bases are TGCGCCAGCAGCTCCCGGGCAAGTTTTCAAGAGACCCAGTACTTC.